The following is a TCR beta chain sequence with its context. Its antigen remains unidentified. The data derive from a study of PD-1 blockade in classical Hodgkin lymphoma. General observations from the study: Relative to healthy donors, newly diagnosed patients reportedly had lower baseline TCR diversity, which was reported as lower still in relapsed/refractory patients. Individuals who commenced nivolumab within less than 1 year of ASCT were excluded.

Only in-frame clones appear in the TCRdb table, and some are missing; sequencing was by immunoSEQ multiplex PCR. The top ten hold 2.8% of the sample, which has almost 100,000 clones, 92% seen once. Every one of the patients relapsed after autologous stem cell transplantation (brentuximab vedotin exposure was variable). Best responses were complete response, partial response or progressive disease. The specimen comprised peripheral blood mononuclear cells (PBMCs), sampled at baseline. This sequence was found in a human donor with classical Hodgkin lymphoma.

CDR3 sequence (DNA): TGTGCCAGCAAAGAAGGGGTCGGGTCCTTCTATGGCTACACCTTC. This encodes CASKEGVGSFYGYTF. The chain recombines TRBV27 with TRBJ1-2; TRBD1 might be the D (5 bases). This CDR3 is built from 15 residues. Germline CDR1 MNHEY, CDR2 SMNVEV (reference sequence). V was pared by 7 bases and J by 4 bases, with 19 bases between.